The sequence of this T cell receptor (beta chain) was determined in a study of blood T cell repertoires in COVID-19 (dated by TCRdb to 2019 to 2021). The study in broad terms: Collaborator samples came from the United States, Italy and Spain and covered acute and convalescent phases of COVID-19. Where available, HLA class I and class II types were obtained from metadata supplied by the sample provider rather than from assay-based typing. The repertoires were released in a freely available public database meant as a resource for research on the immune response to SARS-CoV-2. The dataset comprised deeply sampled blood TCRbeta repertoires from subjects exposed to, actively infected with, or recovered from COVID-19. Sample metadata almost always included a de-identified subject ID, COVID-19 status, age in years and sex. The prospective study material was composed of cDNA or gDNA derived from T cells, B-cell-depleted T cells, or PBMCs. The samples were drawn from two sources: the first 160 participants of the ongoing ImmuneRACE study, and some 1,300 subjects contributed by 6 global collaborators. Points the paper makes about the study in general: The quantity of clinical and demographic metadata differed by source and by participant and was supplied without curation.

Collaborating institutions collected whole blood in K2EDTA tubes following their own protocols. For TCRbeta analysis, collaborator samples were shipped as frozen whole blood, as isolated PBMCs, or as DNA extracted from either sample type. The CDR3 runs 13 amino acids, cysteine and phenylalanine included. Only the CDR3 portion is preserved as DNA: 39 bases, with reading frame beginning at the first base. V and J are truncated by 6 bases and 4 bases respectively, leaving an intervening sequence of 12 bases. CDR1 LGHDT and CDR2 YNNKEL were looked up in the germline V gene (reference sequence). The immunoSEQ Assay, a bias-controlled multiplex PCR, was used to amplify TCRbeta CDR3 regions from genomic DNA. In the original analysis: The number of nucleated cells in each sample was estimated by amplification of reference gene primers within the assay. To quantify the absolute abundance of each unique TCRbeta CDR3 rearrangement, sequence reads were collapsed and filtered. For each sample, productive Simpson clonality was calculated as the square root of Simpson's diversity index over productive rearrangements. TCRdb stores this immuneACCESS table with in-frame sequences only. Part of the clones is absent; in the studies checked, under half of the shortfall reflects unresolved V genes, and no reason is known for the rest. V and J calls plus clone size are reproduced from that table; the DNA served to infer D and trimming. The sample records roughly 260,000 clones, about four fifths of which are singletons. Approximately 4.5% of the sample lies in the top ten.

Regarding this clone: Its antigen is unknown. Within one base of it there is no much larger clone, and no base qualities were kept.

The sequence joins TRBV3-1 (or the pseudogene TRBV3-2) to TRBJ1-1; the D segment cannot be called with confidence. The sequence derives from a woman aged 70-85 years with acute or convalescent COVID-19. Sequencing was done on a sample of peripheral blood. The DNA is TGTGCCAGCAGTCTGGCGTCGGGCACTGAAGCTTTCTTT. This gives the protein CASSLASGTEAFF.